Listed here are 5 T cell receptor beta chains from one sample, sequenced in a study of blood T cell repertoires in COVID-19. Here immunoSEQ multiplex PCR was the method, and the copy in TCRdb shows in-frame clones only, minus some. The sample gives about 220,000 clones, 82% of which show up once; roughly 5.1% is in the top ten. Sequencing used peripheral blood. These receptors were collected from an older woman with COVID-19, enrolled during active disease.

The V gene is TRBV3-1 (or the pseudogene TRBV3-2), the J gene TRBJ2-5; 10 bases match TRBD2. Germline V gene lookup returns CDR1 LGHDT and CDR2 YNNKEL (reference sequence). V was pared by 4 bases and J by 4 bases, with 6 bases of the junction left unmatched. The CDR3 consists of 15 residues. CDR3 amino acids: CASSPYRTSGETQYF. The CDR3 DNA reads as TGTGCCAGCAGCCCCTATCGGACTAGCGGAGAGACCCAGTACTTC.

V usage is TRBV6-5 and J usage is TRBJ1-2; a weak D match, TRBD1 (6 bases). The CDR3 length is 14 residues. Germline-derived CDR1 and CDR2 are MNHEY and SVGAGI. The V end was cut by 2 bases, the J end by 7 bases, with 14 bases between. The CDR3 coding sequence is TGTGCCAGCAGTTACATCCCAGGGGAGTTTGGCTACACCTTC. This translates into CASSYIPGEFGYTF.

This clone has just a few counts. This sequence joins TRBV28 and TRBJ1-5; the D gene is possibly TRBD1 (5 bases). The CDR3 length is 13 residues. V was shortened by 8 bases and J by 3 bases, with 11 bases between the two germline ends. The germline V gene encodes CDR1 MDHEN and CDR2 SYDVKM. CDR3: CASDQGFNQPQHF. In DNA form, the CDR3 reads TGTGCCAGCGATCAGGGTTTCAATCAGCCCCAGCATTTT. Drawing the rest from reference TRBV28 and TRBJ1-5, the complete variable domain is DVKVTQSSRYLVKRTGEKVFLECVQDMDHENMFWYRQDPGLGLRLIYFSYDVKMKEKGDIPEGYSVSREKKERFSLILESASTNQTSMYLCASDQGFNQPQHFGDGTRLSIL.

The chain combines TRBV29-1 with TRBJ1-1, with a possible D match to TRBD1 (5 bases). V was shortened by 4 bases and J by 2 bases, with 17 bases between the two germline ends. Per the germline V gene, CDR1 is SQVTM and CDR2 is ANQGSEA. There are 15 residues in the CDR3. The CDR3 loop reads CSVGERGGVNTEAFF. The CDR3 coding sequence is TGCAGCGTTGGGGAACGGGGAGGGGTAAACACTGAAGCTTTCTTT.

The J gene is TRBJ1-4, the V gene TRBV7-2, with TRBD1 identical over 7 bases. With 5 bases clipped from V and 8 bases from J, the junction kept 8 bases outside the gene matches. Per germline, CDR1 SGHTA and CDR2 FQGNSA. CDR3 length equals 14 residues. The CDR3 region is CASSPSDRFEKLFF. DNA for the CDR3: TGTGCCAGCAGCCCATCGGACAGGTTCGAAAAACTGTTTTTT.